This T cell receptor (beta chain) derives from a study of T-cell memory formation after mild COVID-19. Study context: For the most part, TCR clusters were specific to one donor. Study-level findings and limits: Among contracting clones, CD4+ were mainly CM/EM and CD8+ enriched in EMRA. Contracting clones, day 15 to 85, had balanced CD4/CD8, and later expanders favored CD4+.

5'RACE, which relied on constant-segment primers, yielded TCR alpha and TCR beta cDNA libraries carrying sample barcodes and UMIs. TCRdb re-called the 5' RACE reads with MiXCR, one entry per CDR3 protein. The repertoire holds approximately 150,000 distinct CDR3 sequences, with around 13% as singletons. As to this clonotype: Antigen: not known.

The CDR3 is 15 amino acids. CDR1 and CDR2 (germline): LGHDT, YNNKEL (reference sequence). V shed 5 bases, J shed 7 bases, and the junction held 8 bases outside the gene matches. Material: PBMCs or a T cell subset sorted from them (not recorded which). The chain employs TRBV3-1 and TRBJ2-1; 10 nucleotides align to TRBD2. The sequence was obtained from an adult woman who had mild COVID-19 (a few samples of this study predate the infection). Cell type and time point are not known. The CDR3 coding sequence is TGTGCCAGCAGCTTCGGACTAGCGGTGCGGAATGAGCAGTTCTTC. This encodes CASSFGLAVRNEQFF.